A single sample is the source of the 6 T cell receptor beta chains below, sequenced in a study of T-cell reconstitution after alpha-beta-depleted transplantation in children. For TCRbeta, the library was prepared with unique molecular identifiers. TCRdb reprocessed the PCR reads with MiXCR, giving one entry per CDR3 protein. Of over 400,000 distinct CDR3 sequences in the sample, around 13% were seen once. The sample here was PBMCs from the stem cell graft donor, taken from the stem cell graft. The receptor set was obtained from a human donor who donated a stem cell graft to a child with combined immunodeficiency.

This clonotype was detected only a few times. V is TRBV6-5 and J is TRBJ2-5; TRBD1 aligns across 7 bases. The CDR3 runs to 15 residues. Germline V gene data show CDR1 as MNHEY and CDR2 as SVGAGI. J was trimmed by 5 bases and V by 0 bases; bases with no gene match: 6. This CDR3 is CASSYSDPGGETQYF. The CDR3 nucleotides are TGTGCCAGCAGTTACTCGGATCCAGGGGGTGAGACCCAGTACTTC.

This clonotype was seen repeatedly, ten times or more. In nucleotides, the CDR3 is TGCAGTGCTAGCGTGGGACTTTCATACAATGAGCAGTTCTTC. This translates into CSASVGLSYNEQFF. The chain joins TRBV20-1 to TRBJ2-1, with D perhaps TRBD2 (6 bases). This CDR3 contains 14 residues. Trimming cost V 3 bases and J 4 bases, with 13 bases left between them. CDR1 and CDR2 from the germline V gene are DFQATT and SNEGSKA (reference sequence).

In this sample, this clonotype turned up a few times. One end of the junction is discordant with germline, which a read error may explain. The chain employs TRBV7-7 and TRBJ2-2; TRBD1 aligns across 9 bases. The CDR3 has 15 residues. Germline CDR1 and CDR2: SSHAT and FNYEAQ (reference sequence). In DNA, the CDR3 is TGTGCTAGCAGCTTAGAGGACAGGGGTACCGGGGAGCTGTTTTTT. Residues: CASSLEDRGTGELFF.

This clonotype was seen only a few times. J is TRBJ2-3 and V is TRBV6-2 or TRBV6-3; perhaps TRBD2 as D (6 bases). V shed 2 bases and J shed 1 base, with 13 bases lying between them. Germline-derived CDR1 and CDR2 are MNHEY and SVGEGT. The CDR3 loop spans 16 amino acids. CDR3 DNA: TGTGCCAGCAGTTACCCCGGGACTTCCGGCACAGATACGCAGTATTTT. Protein product: CASSYPGTSGTDTQYF.

In this sample, this clonotype turned up a few times. CDR3 region: CASSLRAGGDNQPQHF. CDR3 DNA: TGTGCCAGCAGTCTCCGCGCAGGGGGGGACAATCAGCCCCAGCATTTT. This rearrangement joins TRBV28 to TRBJ1-5, with 7 bases fitting TRBD1. Germline V gene lookup returns CDR1 MDHEN and CDR2 SYDVKM. The CDR3 runs to 16 residues. Losses at the gene ends were 5 bases for V and 3 bases for J; bases not matched to a gene: 10.

The chain carries TRBV15 and TRBJ2-7; tentatively, D is TRBD2 (5 bases). Germline values: CDR1 LNHNV, CDR2 YYDKDF (reference sequence). The CDR3 runs to 13 residues. Trimming left V 3 bases short and J 2 bases short, with 8 bases between. CDR3 sequence: CATSSTGTYEQYF. The CDR3, as DNA: TGTGCCACCAGCAGTACGGGAACCTACGAGCAGTACTTC.